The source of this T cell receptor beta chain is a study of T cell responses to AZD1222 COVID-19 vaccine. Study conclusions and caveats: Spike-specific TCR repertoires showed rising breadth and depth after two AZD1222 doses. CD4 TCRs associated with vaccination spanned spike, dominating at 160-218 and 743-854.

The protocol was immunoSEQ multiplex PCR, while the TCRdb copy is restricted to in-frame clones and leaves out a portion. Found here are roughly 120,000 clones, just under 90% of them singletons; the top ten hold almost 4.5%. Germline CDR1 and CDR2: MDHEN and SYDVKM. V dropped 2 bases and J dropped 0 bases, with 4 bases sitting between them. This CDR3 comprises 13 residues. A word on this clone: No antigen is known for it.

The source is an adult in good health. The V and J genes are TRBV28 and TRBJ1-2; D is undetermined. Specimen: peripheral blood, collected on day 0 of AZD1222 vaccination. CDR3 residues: CASSLLSNYGYTF. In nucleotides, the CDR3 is TGTGCCAGCAGTTTACTATCTAACTATGGCTACACCTTC.